This T cell receptor (beta chain) was found in a study of regulatory T cells in long-lasting Graves disease. This clonotype was counted once. Its antigen remains unknown. Germline assignment: CDR1 SGHRS and CDR2 YFSETQ. Trimming cost V 4 bases and J 0 bases, with 16 bases left between them. The CDR3 is 16 residues long. The TCR beta library used iRepertoire HTBI primers with Arm-PCR amplification of CDR3. Each CDR3 protein is one row after TCRdb ran MiXCR on the multiplex PCR reads. In the table there are roughly 380,000 distinct CDR3 sequences, over 15% of which are singletons. Study-wide points: Analyses excluded thyroid tissue, covering peripheral blood alone.

Documented time point: newly diagnosed GD, antithyroid drugs for less than 3 months. The TCR library was made from RNA that had been extracted from PBMCs in TRIzol. This sample was shared with a second study, whose subject was T cells in Graves' hyperthyroidism and ophthalmopathy. As reported in that work: Exclusion criteria comprised uncontrolled infection, other autoimmune disease, pregnancy or lactation. Using the HTBI primer set, a first-round RT-PCR was run on the TCR CDR3. Ophthalmopathy, as predicted by the model, came a median 6.5 months after the prediction.

The V call is TRBV5-1, the J call TRBJ2-5, with D possibly being TRBD1 (5 bases). Sample: peripheral blood mononuclear cells (PBMCs), taken at new diagnosis, from a patient treated with antithyroid drugs. The receptor was derived from a middle-aged man with Graves disease. CDR3 DNA: TGCGCCAGCAGCGCTTCAGGGCTTTGGTACCAAGAGACCCAGTACTTC. This codes for CASSASGLWYQETQYF. The entire variable domain, with the rest obtained from reference TRBV5-1 and TRBJ2-5, is as follows: KAGVTQTPRYLIKTRGQQVTLSCSPISGHRSVSWYQQTPGQGLQFLFEYFSETQRNKGNFPGRFSGRQFSNSRSEMNVSTLELGDSALYLCASSASGLWYQETQYFGPGTRLLVL.